This passage covers 26 T cell receptor beta chains from one sample sequenced in a study of human T cells and chemical hapten exposure. TCRdb used MiXCR to reprocess the RACE reads, holding one entry per CDR3 protein. The sample carries over 300,000 distinct CDR3 sequences, 5% to 6.5% recorded once. Regarding time point: pre-sensitization, week 0. Treatment defined: therapeutic diphenylcyclopropenone sensitization with weekly scalp DPC. Sample: whole blood, taken in connection with sensitization to the hapten diphenylcyclopropenone (DPC). The receptors derive from a woman aged 45-65 years with alopecia areata. Some clones in this sample may be carry-over from other donors' samples.

This clonotype was recorded at least ten times. A junction boundary mismatches the germline segment, possibly from a read error. V usage is TRBV7-2 and J usage is TRBJ1-1, with D unclear. CDR1 is SGHTA, CDR2 FQGNSA, per germline. The CDR3 runs to 11 residues. The chain's CDR3 is CASSLVGEAFF. The CDR3 DNA is TGCGCCAGCAGCTTGGTTGGAGAGGCTTTCTTT.

The table lists this clonotype with many counts. The V gene is TRBV6-6, the J gene TRBJ2-7; tentative D call: TRBD1 (6 bases). Trimming left V 0 bases short and J 2 bases short, with 14 bases between. CDR3 length: 16 residues. The germline gives CDR1 MNHNY, CDR2 SVGAGI (reference sequence). CDR3 DNA sequence: TGTGCCAGCAGTTACTCGATTGACAGGTTCCCCTACGAGCAGTACTTC. Encoded protein: CASSYSIDRFPYEQYF.

This chain joins TRBV27 and TRBJ1-2; 8 positions match TRBD1. The germline V gene has CDR1 MNHEY and CDR2 SMNVEV (reference sequence). The CDR3 sequence is 15 residues long. The trim removed 4 bases at V and 4 bases at J, leaving 8 bases unmatched. CDR3 bases: TGTGCCAGCAGTTCCAAATCAGGGGGCAGCTATGGCTACACCTTC. Translated: CASSSKSGGSYGYTF.

The chain couples TRBV20-1 to TRBJ1-1, with 7 bases fitting TRBD1. From germline, CDR1 is DFQATT and CDR2 SNEGSKA (reference sequence). The V gene end was trimmed by 6 bases and the J gene end by 8 bases; junction bases not matched to a gene: 6. This CDR3 contains 11 residues. The CDR3 bases are TGCAGTGCCGCAGGGGGTACAGAAGCTTTCTTT. Its translation: CSAAGGTEAFF.

The V call is TRBV7-9, the J call TRBJ1-5; D is perhaps TRBD1 (6 bases). The CDR3 is 15 residues long. Per the germline V gene, CDR1 is SEHNR and CDR2 is FQNEAQ (reference sequence). V was pared by 6 bases and J by 2 bases, with 14 bases between. CDR3 nucleotide sequence: TGTGCCAGCAGTTTACAGGGCATTGGCAATCAGCCCCAGCATTTT. Amino acids: CASSLQGIGNQPQHF.

The chain is built from TRBV28 and TRBJ2-1, with no clear D. V gave up 6 bases and J gave up 1 base, with 10 bases separating them. In germline, CDR1 is MDHEN, CDR2 SYDVKM. The CDR3 is made up of 14 amino acids. In DNA, the CDR3 is TGTGCCAGCAGCATCCCCGCTTCCTACAATGAGCAGTTCTTC. Translation gives CASSIPASYNEQFF.

In this sample, this clonotype turned up many times. The chain recombines TRBV5-8 with TRBJ2-6; D is undetermined. V lost 6 bases, J lost 4 bases, and 11 bases lay in between. Looked up from germline, CDR1 is SGHTS and CDR2 is YDEGEE. The CDR3 runs 14 residues. For the CDR3, the DNA is TGTGCCAGCACCCCTCACGCCGGGGCCAACGTCCTGACTTTC. It is translated as CASTPHAGANVLTF.

This clonotype was seen ten or more times. The chain couples TRBV4-1 to TRBJ2-2, with D perhaps TRBD2 (5 bases). Trimming took 8 bases from V and 4 from J, leaving 14 bases between them. Germline V gene sequence: CDR1 MGHRA, CDR2 YSYEKL. The CDR3 spans 14 residues. For the CDR3, the DNA is TGCGCCAGCGGTGGAGGTCCGGGCACCGGGGAGCTGTTTTTT. Translating gives CASGGGPGTGELFF.

The sample holds many counts of this clonotype. This rearrangement joins TRBV27 to TRBJ1-5; D is unclear. The CDR3 extends over 12 amino acids. Trimming left V 3 bases short and J 4 bases short, with 4 bases between. CDR1 and CDR2 from the germline V gene are MNHEY and SMNVEV (reference sequence). The CDR3 region is CASSFRNQPQHF. CDR3 sequence (DNA): TGTGCCAGCAGTTTTAGGAATCAGCCCCAGCATTTT.

As DNA, the CDR3 is TGTGCCAGCAACCAACCCCCTAACGTGACGCAGTATTTT. This gives the protein CASNQPPNVTQYF. The rearrangement joins TRBV5-4 to TRBJ2-3; no clear D. The germline V gene has CDR1 SGHNT and CDR2 YYREEE (reference sequence). V was pared by 6 bases and J by 9 bases, with 17 bases between. The CDR3 length is 13 residues.

The sample holds a few counts of this clonotype. The gene calls are TRBV4-3 and TRBJ1-6; D unresolved. The germline CDR1 and CDR2 sequences are LGHNA and YSLEER. V dropped 0 bases and J dropped 15 bases, with 12 bases sitting between them. The length of the CDR3 is 13 residues. The CDR3 DNA sequence: TGCGCCAGCAGCCAAGATCCGGGAAATTACCTCCACTTT. Protein: CASSQDPGNYLHF.

This clonotype has a handful of counts. This CDR3 is CASSSNGDNSPLHF. Here the CDR3 DNA reads TGTGCCAGCAGTTCCAACGGGGATAATTCACCCCTCCACTTT. The chain has TRBV6-2 or TRBV6-3 and TRBJ1-6, with unresolved D. This CDR3 has 14 amino acids. Germline V gene data show CDR1 as MNHEY and CDR2 as SVGEGT. With 4 bases removed from V and 5 bases from J, the gap between germline ends came to 9 bases.

The V call is TRBV5-1, the J call TRBJ2-5, with a possible D match to TRBD2 (5 bases). This CDR3 has 14 amino acids. V lost 4 bases, J lost 0 bases, and 10 bases lay in between. Per the germline V gene, CDR1 is SGHRS and CDR2 is YFSETQ. CDR3 loop: CASSRPGNQETQYF. Here the CDR3 DNA reads TGCGCCAGCAGCCGGCCCGGGAACCAAGAGACCCAGTACTTC.

The sample holds a few counts of this clonotype. The chain couples TRBV5-4 to TRBJ2-2, with 12 bases that match TRBD2. V trimming: 3 bases; J trimming: 6 bases; junction bases outside the gene matches: 6. The germline V gene encodes CDR1 SGHNT and CDR2 YYREEE (reference sequence). CDR3 length: 16 residues. CDR3 nucleotides: TGTGCCAGCAGCTCATCTAGCGGGAGGGCCCCCGGGGAGCTGTTTTTT. The encoded protein is CASSSSSGRAPGELFF.

V gene TRBV5-6 combines with J gene TRBJ2-7; 9 bases align to TRBD2. The CDR3 is made up of 14 amino acids. The germline V gene has CDR1 SGHDT and CDR2 YYEEEE. Trimming removed 0 bases from V and 5 bases from J; junction bases left unmatched: 3. CDR3 DNA sequence: TGTGCCAGCAGCTTGGGACTAGCGGTCCACGAGCAGTACTTC. The encoded protein is CASSLGLAVHEQYF.

The V and J genes are TRBV7-9 and TRBJ1-3; unclear D gene. This CDR3 has 16 residues. V lost 2 bases to trimming and J lost 4 bases, with 15 bases between them. Germline V gives CDR1 SEHNR, CDR2 FQNEAQ (reference sequence). The CDR3 here is CASSLRGTAPGNTIYF. The CDR3, as DNA: TGTGCCAGCAGCTTACGGGGAACGGCGCCGGGAAACACCATATATTTT.

This clonotype was counted between two and nine times. This rearrangement joins TRBV7-2 to TRBJ2-3, with D unclear. Germline V gene sequence: CDR1 SGHTA, CDR2 FQGNSA. CDR3 length equals 12 residues. Trimming took off 5 bases at V and 6 bases at J, with 9 bases between the two ends. DNA for the CDR3: TGTGCCAGCAGCGAGAACCTGGATACGCAGTATTTT. It specifies CASSENLDTQYF.

The V gene is TRBV20-1, the J gene TRBJ2-4; D assignment may be TRBD1 or TRBD2 (5 bases each). Per the germline V gene, CDR1 is DFQATT and CDR2 is SNEGSKA (reference sequence). The V end was cut by 7 bases, the J end by 2 bases, with 21 bases between. CDR3 length equals 16 residues. Here the CDR3 reads CSVSSGTARTKNIQYF. The CDR3 DNA reads as TGCAGTGTCAGCTCCGGGACGGCGAGAACCAAAAACATTCAGTACTTC.

In its sample, this clonotype was seen many times. This rearrangement joins TRBV6-5 to TRBJ2-3, with 7 positions matching TRBD2. Germline CDR1 MNHEY, CDR2 SVGAGI. V dropped 5 bases and J dropped 6; count of bases not matched to a gene: 14. The CDR3 is 16 amino acids. CDR3 sequence (DNA): TGTGCCAGCAGTGCCCTGGGACTAACTGCAAGGGATACGCAGTATTTT. This sequence encodes CASSALGLTARDTQYF.

This clonotype has a count of ten or more. The V call is TRBV3-1, the J call TRBJ2-7; 7 bases line up with TRBD2. The V segment lost 0 bases and the J segment 6 bases; nucleotides outside the gene matches: 2. Germline lookup yields CDR1 LGHDT and CDR2 YNNKEL (reference sequence). This CDR3 contains 13 residues. The CDR3 region has the DNA TGTGCCAGCAGCCAAGATGGGGGGGGCGAGCAGTACTTC. It translates to CASSQDGGGEQYF.

In its sample, this clonotype was seen many times. V is TRBV5-1 and J is TRBJ2-5; D is possibly TRBD1 (5 bases). Germline-derived CDR1 and CDR2 are SGHRS and YFSETQ. The CDR3 extends over 15 amino acids. V dropped 0 bases and J dropped 4 bases, with 13 bases sitting between them. This chain's CDR3 is CASSLEGAQRETQYF. CDR3 bases: TGCGCCAGCAGCTTGGAAGGGGCCCAGAGAGAGACCCAGTACTTC.

Ten or more counts support this clonotype. The chain has TRBV10-3 and TRBJ2-7; D gene ambiguous. Trimming stripped 0 bases from V and 2 bases from J, with 11 bases between. CDR3 length: 15 amino acids. Germline CDR1 and CDR2: ENHRY and SYGVKD. Here the CDR3 DNA reads TGTGCCATCAGTGAGTCGGACGGGCCTACCTACGAGCAGTACTTC. This translates into CAISESDGPTYEQYF.

Ten or more counts support this clonotype. The CDR3 here is CASSLALAQGTDTQYF. As DNA, the CDR3 is TGTGCCAGCAGCTTAGCGCTAGCGCAGGGGACAGATACGCAGTATTTT. This chain joins TRBV7-2 and TRBJ2-3; either TRBD1 or TRBD2 may fit D (6 bases each). The CDR3 loop spans 16 amino acids. Germline-derived CDR1 and CDR2 are SGHTA and FQGNSA. V was clipped by 0 bases and J by 3 bases, with 13 bases between them. Together with reference TRBV7-2 and TRBJ2-3, the CDR3 gives the full variable domain: GAGVSQSPSNKVTEKGKDVELRCDPISGHTALYWYRQSLGQGLEFLIYFQGNSAPDKSGLPSDRFSAERTGGSVSTLTIQRTQQEDSAVYLCASSLALAQGTDTQYFGPGTRLTVL.

The gene calls are TRBV3-1 and TRBJ1-1, with D uncertain. The V end lost 1 base, the J end lost 6 bases, and 9 bases lay between the germline ends. Germline CDR1 and CDR2: LGHDT and YNNKEL (reference sequence). The CDR3 length is 13 residues. CDR3: CASSQVGTPEAFF. CDR3 DNA: TGTGCCAGCAGCCAAGTGGGAACTCCTGAAGCTTTCTTT.

This clonotype was seen ten or more times. The chain uses TRBV6-5 and TRBJ1-5; weak D call: TRBD1 (5 bases). CDR3 length: 15 amino acids. V lost 6 bases and J lost 3, with 15 bases in between. CDR1 is MNHEY, CDR2 SVGAGI, per germline. DNA for the CDR3: TGTGCCAGCAGCCGGCGGAGGGGCGACAATCAGCCCCAGCATTTT. Protein product: CASSRRRGDNQPQHF.

This clonotype was detected only a few times. Here the CDR3 DNA reads TGTGCCAGCAGCTTAGGAGCTAACCCGAGGAGGGAGACCCAGTACTTC. Its translation: CASSLGANPRRETQYF. The rearrangement links TRBV7-2 to TRBJ2-5, with D tentatively TRBD2 (5 bases). The ends were cut back, 1 base at V and 5 bases at J, with 17 bases in the middle. This CDR3 comprises 16 residues. CDR1 and CDR2 (germline): SGHTA, FQGNSA.